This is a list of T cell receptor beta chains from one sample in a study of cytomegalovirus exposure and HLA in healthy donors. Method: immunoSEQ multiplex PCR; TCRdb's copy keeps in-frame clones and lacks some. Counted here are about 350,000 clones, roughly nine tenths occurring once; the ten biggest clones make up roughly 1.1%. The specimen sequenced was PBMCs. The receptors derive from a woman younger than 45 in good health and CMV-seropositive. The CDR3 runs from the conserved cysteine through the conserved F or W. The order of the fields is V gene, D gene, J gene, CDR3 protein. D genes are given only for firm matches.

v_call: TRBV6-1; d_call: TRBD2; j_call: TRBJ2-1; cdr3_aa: CASSETGGRSNEQFF
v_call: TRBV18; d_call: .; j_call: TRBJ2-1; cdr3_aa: CASSPTGNLGEQFF
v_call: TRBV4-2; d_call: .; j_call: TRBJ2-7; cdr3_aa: CASSQGDRSREQYF
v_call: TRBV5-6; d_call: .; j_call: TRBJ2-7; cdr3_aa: CASSLLGTSKSGYEQYF
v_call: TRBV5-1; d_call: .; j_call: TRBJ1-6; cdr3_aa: CASSLGVGDSPLHF
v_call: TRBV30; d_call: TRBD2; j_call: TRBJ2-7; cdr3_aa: CAWSVRSSGRYSYEQYF
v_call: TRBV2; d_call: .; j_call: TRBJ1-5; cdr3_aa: CASRETGSGNQPQHF
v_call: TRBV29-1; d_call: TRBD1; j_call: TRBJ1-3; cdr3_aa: CSVPGGSGNTIYF
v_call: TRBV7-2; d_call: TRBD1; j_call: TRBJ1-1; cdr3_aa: CASSDRQGIYTEAFF
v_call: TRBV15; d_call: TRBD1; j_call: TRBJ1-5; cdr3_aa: CATSRTGGDQPQHF
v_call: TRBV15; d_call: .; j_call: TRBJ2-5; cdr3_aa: CATSRASETQYF
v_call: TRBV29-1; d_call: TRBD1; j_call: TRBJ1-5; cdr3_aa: CSVKTQGEYPNQPQHF
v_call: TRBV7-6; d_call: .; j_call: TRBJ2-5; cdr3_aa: CASSLEGLQETQYF
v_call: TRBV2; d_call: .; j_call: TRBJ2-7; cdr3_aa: CASGPGVSEQYF
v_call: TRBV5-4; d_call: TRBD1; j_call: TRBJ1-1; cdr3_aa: CASSSRDRVGTEAFF
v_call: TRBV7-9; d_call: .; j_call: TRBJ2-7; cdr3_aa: CASSLDLIYNEQYF
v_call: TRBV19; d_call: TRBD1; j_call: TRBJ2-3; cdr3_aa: CASSPGTGGADTQYF
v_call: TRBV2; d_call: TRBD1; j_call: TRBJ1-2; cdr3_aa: CASSESSTGGTSGYTF
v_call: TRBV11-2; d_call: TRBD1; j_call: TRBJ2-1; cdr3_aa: CASSLAIGTDMFF
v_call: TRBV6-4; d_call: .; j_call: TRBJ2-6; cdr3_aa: CASKMQGSGANVLTF
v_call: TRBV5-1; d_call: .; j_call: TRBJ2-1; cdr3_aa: CASTPEGRRNEQFF
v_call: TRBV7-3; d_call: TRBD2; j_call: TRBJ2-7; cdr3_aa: CASGTGTSLEQYF
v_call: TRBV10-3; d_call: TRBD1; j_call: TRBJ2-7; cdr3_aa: CATIPDRAYEQYF
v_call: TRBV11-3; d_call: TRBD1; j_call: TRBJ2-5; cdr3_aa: CASSLRTGGQETQYF
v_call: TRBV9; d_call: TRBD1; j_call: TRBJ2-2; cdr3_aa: CASSGGQGSTGELFF
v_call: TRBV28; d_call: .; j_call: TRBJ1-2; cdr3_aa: CASSPGSQGFNGYTF
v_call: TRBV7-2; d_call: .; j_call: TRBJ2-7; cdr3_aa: CASSLGVEVYEQYF
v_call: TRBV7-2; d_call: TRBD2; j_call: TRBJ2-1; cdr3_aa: CASSSPGLVGGRDEQFF
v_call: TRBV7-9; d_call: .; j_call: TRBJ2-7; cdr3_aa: CASSLSVGRGDEQYF
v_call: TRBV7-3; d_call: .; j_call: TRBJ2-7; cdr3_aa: CASSRGSSYEQYF
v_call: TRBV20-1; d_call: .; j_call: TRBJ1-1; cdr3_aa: CSALSGEAFF
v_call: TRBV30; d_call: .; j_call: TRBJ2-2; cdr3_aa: CAWRYTGELFF
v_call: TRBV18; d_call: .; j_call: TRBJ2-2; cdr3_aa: CASSTENTGELFF
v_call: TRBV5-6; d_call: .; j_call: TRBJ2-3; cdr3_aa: CASSFTTAISTDTQYF
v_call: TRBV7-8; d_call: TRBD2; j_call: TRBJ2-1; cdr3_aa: CASSQGTSGSYNEQFF
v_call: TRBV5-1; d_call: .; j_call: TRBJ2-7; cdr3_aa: CASSLLTQVPGEQYF
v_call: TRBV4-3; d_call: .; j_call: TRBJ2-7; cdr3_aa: CASSQDFRGSYEQYF
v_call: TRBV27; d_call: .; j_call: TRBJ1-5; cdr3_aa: CASSFYSNQPQHF
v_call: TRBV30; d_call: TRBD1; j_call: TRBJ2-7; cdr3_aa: CAWSAGQFDEQYF